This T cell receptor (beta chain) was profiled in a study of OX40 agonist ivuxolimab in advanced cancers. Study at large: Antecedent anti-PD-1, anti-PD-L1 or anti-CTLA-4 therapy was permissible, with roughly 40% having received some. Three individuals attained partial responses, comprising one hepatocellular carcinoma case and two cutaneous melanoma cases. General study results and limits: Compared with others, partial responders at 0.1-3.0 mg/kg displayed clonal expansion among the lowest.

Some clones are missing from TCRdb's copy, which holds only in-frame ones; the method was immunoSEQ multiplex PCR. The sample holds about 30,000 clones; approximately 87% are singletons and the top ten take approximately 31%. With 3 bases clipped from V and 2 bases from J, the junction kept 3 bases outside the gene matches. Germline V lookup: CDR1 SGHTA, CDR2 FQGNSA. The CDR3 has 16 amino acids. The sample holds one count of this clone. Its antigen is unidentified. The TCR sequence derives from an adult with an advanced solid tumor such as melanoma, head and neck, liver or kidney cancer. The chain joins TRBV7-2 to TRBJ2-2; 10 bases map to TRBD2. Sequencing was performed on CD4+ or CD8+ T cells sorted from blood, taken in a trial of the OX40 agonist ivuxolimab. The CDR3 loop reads CASSFSGGINTGELFF. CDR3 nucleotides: TGTGCCAGCAGCTTTAGCGGGGGGATAAACACCGGGGAGCTGTTTTTT.